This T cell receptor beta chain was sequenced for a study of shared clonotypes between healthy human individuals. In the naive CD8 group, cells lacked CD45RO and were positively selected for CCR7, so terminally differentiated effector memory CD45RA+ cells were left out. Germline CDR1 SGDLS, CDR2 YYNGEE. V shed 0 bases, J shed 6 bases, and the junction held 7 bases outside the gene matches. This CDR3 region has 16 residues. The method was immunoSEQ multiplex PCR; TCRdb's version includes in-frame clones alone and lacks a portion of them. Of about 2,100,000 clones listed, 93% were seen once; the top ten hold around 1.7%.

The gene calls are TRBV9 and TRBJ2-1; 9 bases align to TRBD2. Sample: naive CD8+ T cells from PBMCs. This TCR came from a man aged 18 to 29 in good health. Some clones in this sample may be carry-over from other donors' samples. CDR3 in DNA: TGTGCCAGCAGCGTAGACTACACTAGCGGGCTCAATGAGCAGTTCTTC. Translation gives CASSVDYTSGLNEQFF.